The rows below give T cell receptor beta chains drawn from one sample of a study of cytomegalovirus exposure and HLA in healthy donors. Produced via immunoSEQ multiplex PCR; TCRdb's table is partial and in-frame only. The sample lists 300,000 or so clones; roughly 88% were seen once. Sample: PBMCs. These receptors originate from a man aged 25 to 45 in good health and CMV-seronegative. Each CDR3 is given with its conserved first and last residue. D genes are given only for firm matches. Clone size, where shown, is once, few, many, or a class for clones that have expanded.

size | J | V | D | CDR3 | DNA
- | TRBJ2-1 | TRBV5-6 | TRBD2 | CASSPAGVTSDNEQFF | TGTGCCAGCAGCCCGGCGGGGGTGACGTCCGACAATGAGCAGTTCTTC
- | TRBJ2-1 | TRBV4-1 | - | CASSQVGLEQFF | TGCGCCAGCAGCCAAGTTGGACTAGAGCAGTTCTTC
- | TRBJ1-2 | TRBV5-5 | - | CASSVTGTYGYTF | TGTGCCAGCAGCGTAACAGGGACCTATGGCTACACCTTC
- | TRBJ1-4 | TRBV11-2 | TRBD1 | CASSLVGQGDAGEKLFF | TGTGCCAGCAGCTTAGTAGGGCAGGGGGATGCTGGTGAAAAACTGTTTTTT
- | TRBJ2-3 | TRBV29-1 | - | CSVEEGTDTQYF | TGCAGCGTTGAGGAGGGGACAGATACGCAGTATTTT
- | TRBJ1-6 | TRBV19 | TRBD1 | CASSIQGDDRGKPLHF | TGTGCCAGTAGTATCCAAGGTGACGACAGGGGTAAACCCCTCCACTTT
- | TRBJ1-2 | TRBV5-1 | - | CASSSEDGNSGYGYTF | TGCGCCAGCAGCTCTGAAGATGGTAATTCGGGGTATGGCTACACCTTC
- | TRBJ2-1 | TRBV2 | TRBD1 | CASRAGQGASFRYNEQFF | TGTGCCAGCAGGGCCGGGCAGGGGGCTTCCTTTCGTTACAATGAGCAGTTCTTC
- | TRBJ2-1 | TRBV7-9 | TRBD1 | CASSGYGQGNYNEQFF | TGTGCCAGCAGCGGTTACGGACAGGGCAATTACAATGAGCAGTTCTTC
- | TRBJ2-7 | TRBV18 | - | CASSVMTGTYEQYF | TGTGCCAGCTCAGTGATGACAGGAACCTACGAGCAGTACTTC
once | TRBJ2-7 | TRBV29-1 | - | CSASQGNYEQYF | TGCAGCGCATCACAGGGAAACTACGAGCAGTACTTC
- | TRBJ2-1 | TRBV9 | TRBD2 | CASSFGTSGGPQFF | TGTGCCAGCAGCTTCGGGACTAGCGGGGGTCCGCAGTTCTTC
- | TRBJ1-4 | TRBV7-8 | TRBD1 | CASSLRLGTGAKKLFF | TGTGCCAGCAGCTTACGCTTGGGGACAGGGGCTAAAAAACTGTTTTTT
- | TRBJ2-7 | TRBV4-3 | TRBD2 | CASSQERRLAGGSAYEQYF | TGCGCCAGCAGCCAAGAGAGGCGACTAGCGGGGGGATCCGCCTACGAGCAGTACTTC
- | TRBJ1-5 | TRBV19 | - | CASSVLHIQPQHF | TGTGCCAGTAGTGTCTTACACATACAGCCCCAGCATTTT
- | TRBJ1-1 | TRBV30 | - | CAWRPGAHTEAFF | TGTGCCTGGAGACCAGGGGCTCACACTGAAGCTTTCTTT
once | TRBJ1-5 | TRBV5-8 | - | CASSNRAEGDNQPQHF | TGTGCCAGCAGCAACCGGGCAGAGGGGGATAATCAGCCCCAGCATTTT
- | TRBJ2-7 | TRBV13 | - | CASSLGNYEQYF | TGTGCCAGCAGCTTGGGCAACTACGAGCAGTACTTC
- | TRBJ2-5 | TRBV5-1 | TRBD2 | CASSLVSGGGETQYF | TGCGCCAGCAGCTTGGTCTCCGGGGGGGGAGAGACCCAGTACTTC
- | TRBJ2-2 | TRBV5-1 | TRBD2 | CASSLELTRTGGGELFF | TGCGCCAGCAGCTTGGAATTGACTCGGACGGGGGGCGGGGAGCTGTTTTTT
- | TRBJ2-5 | TRBV6-5 | - | CASSYSRVFQETQYF | TGTGCCAGCAGTTACTCGAGGGTTTTTCAAGAGACCCAGTACTTC
once | TRBJ2-7 | TRBV7-2 | - | CASARTASYEQYF | TGTGCCAGCGCCCGCACAGCCTCCTACGAGCAGTACTTC
- | TRBJ2-5 | TRBV5-6 | - | CASRTGSQAKPQYF | TGTGCCAGCAGAACCGGGAGCCAAGCCAAGCCCCAGTACTTC
- | TRBJ2-7 | TRBV6-6 | - | CASSAPGHTYEQYF | TGTGCCAGCAGCGCCCCCGGACACACTTACGAGCAGTACTTC
- | TRBJ2-3 | TRBV7-9 | - | CASSLGVADTQYF | TGTGCCAGCAGCTTAGGAGTCGCAGATACGCAGTATTTT
- | TRBJ1-5 | TRBV5-5 | - | CASSLEAAGQPQHF | TGTGCCAGCAGCTTGGAGGCAGCGGGTCAGCCCCAGCATTTT
few | TRBJ2-7 | TRBV10-1 | TRBD2 | CASSDQRGGYEQYF | TGCGCCAGCAGTGATCAGCGGGGGGGCTACGAGCAGTACTTC
- | TRBJ1-1 | TRBV10-1 | TRBD1 | CASSDPGEGGFTEAFF | TGCGCCAGCAGTGACCCGGGGGAAGGGGGCTTCACTGAAGCTTTCTTT
once | TRBJ2-1 | TRBV5-1 | - | CASSPQKRGGMNEQFF | TGCGCCAGCAGCCCGCAGAAGCGCGGAGGGATGAATGAGCAGTTCTTC
- | TRBJ1-5 | TRBV19 | - | CASSIDRGTGQPQHF | TGTGCCAGTAGTATAGATAGGGGAACAGGTCAGCCCCAGCATTTT